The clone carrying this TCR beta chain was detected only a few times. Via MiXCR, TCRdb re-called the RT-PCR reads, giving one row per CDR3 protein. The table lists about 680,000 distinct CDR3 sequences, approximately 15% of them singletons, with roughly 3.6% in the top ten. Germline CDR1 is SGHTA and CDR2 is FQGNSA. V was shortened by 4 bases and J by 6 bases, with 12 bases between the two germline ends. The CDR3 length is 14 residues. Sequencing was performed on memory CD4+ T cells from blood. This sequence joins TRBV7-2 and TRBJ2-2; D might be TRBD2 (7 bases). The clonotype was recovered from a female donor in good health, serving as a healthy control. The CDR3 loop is CASSSQGGAGELFF. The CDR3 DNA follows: TGTGCCAGCAGCTCGCAAGGGGGGGCCGGGGAGCTGTTTTTT.